The rows below give T cell receptor beta chains drawn from one sample of a study of blood T cell repertoires in COVID-19. The method was immunoSEQ multiplex PCR; TCRdb's version includes in-frame clones alone and lacks a portion of them. The data show some 410,000 clones, with roughly 90% seen just once and over 0.9% held by the top ten. Sequences were obtained from PBMCs or T cells enriched from blood (not recorded which). Receptors originate from a woman aged 25 to 39 with acute COVID-19. Each CDR3 is given with its conserved first and last residue. The D gene is left open where the match is weak.

V	J	D	CDR3
TRBV6-5	TRBJ2-1	TRBD2	CAKTRCGGYYNEQFF
TRBV2	TRBJ2-4	-	CASSDEESRAQIAKNIQYF
TRBV3-1/TRBV3-2	TRBJ1-1	-	CASSDGGDTEAFF
TRBV4-3	TRBJ2-5	-	CASSQGQLLGAETQYF
TRBV9	TRBJ1-1	TRBD1	CASSVVRPTGGATEAFF
TRBV19	TRBJ1-1	-	CASSLVQGVTEAFF
TRBV6-2/TRBV6-3	TRBJ2-1	TRBD2	CASSSPWRGAYNEQFF
TRBV6-4	TRBJ1-1	TRBD1	CASSDSMGQGITEAFF
TRBV19	TRBJ2-7	-	CASRGGSYEQYF
TRBV7-2	TRBJ2-5	-	CASSRGGAGELTQYF
TRBV2	TRBJ1-3	-	CATESGTIDTIYF